Reported below is one TCR beta chain. Methods used by the authors: The assay estimated nucleated cells by amplifying reference gene primers. The table came from immunoSEQ multiplex PCR; TCRdb's copy has only in-frame clones and leaves some out. V and J calls plus clone size are reproduced from that table; the DNA served to infer D and trimming. The profile shows 350,000 to 400,000 clones, around 90% of them singletons. The sample is drawn from a study of blood T cell repertoires in COVID-19. Study as a whole: From the United States, Italy and Spain came samples of acute and convalescent COVID-19. Sources were T cells, B-cell-depleted T cells, or PBMCs; the material itself was cDNA or gDNA.

This CDR3 has 16 residues. Losses at the gene ends were 6 bases for V and 5 bases for J; bases not matched to a gene: 14. Germline V gives CDR1 SGHAT, CDR2 FQNNGV. This TCR was recovered from a man aged 18 to 30 with active or convalescent COVID-19. The gene calls are TRBV11-2 and TRBJ2-5; 8 positions match TRBD2. Sample: peripheral blood. In DNA, the CDR3 is TGTGCCAGCAGAGCTGTCGGCGGGGGGCCGCGGGAGACCCAGTACTTC. This gives the protein CASRAVGGGPRETQYF.